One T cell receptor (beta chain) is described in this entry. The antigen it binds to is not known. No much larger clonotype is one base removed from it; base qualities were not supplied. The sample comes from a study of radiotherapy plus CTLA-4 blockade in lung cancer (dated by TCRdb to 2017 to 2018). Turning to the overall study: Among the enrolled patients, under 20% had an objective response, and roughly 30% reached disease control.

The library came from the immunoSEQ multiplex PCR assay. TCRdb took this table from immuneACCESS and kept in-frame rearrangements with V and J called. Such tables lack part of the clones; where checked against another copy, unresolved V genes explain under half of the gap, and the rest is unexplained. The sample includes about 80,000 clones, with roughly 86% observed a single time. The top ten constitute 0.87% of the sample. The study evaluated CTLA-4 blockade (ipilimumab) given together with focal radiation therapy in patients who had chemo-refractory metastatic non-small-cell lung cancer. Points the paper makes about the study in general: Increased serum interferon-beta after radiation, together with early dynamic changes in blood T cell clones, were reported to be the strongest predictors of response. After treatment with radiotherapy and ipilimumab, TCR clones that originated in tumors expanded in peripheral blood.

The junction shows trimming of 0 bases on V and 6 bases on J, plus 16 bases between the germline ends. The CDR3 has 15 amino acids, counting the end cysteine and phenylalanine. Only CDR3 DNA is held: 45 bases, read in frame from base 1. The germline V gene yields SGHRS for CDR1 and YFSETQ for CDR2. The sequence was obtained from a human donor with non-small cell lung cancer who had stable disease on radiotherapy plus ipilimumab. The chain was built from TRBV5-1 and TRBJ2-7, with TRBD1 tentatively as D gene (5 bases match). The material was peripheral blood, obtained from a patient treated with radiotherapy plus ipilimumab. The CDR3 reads CASSLEAPGYGEQYF. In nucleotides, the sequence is TGCGCCAGCAGCTTGGAGGCCCCAGGGTATGGCGAGCAGTACTTC.